The present entry profiles one T cell receptor beta chain with its context. The study used thymus tissue resected during corrective heart surgery. The data are from a study of human thymus T cells. The length of the CDR3 is 18 residues. The V and J ends lost 2 bases and 2 bases, in that order; junction bases with no gene match: 12. The V gene's germline CDR1 is MGHRA and CDR2 YSYEKL. The method was immunoSEQ multiplex PCR; TCRdb's version includes in-frame clones alone and lacks a portion of them. The data contain tens of thousands of clones, 90% to 97% of them singletons. This sequence originates from a boy younger than two with a congenital heart defect but otherwise immunologically healthy. Sequencing input: thymus tissue. The gene calls are TRBV4-1 and TRBJ2-5; 9 bases are a match to TRBD1. CDR3 amino acids: CASSQIGTWTGVQETQYF. Here the CDR3 DNA reads TGCGCCAGCAGCCAAATTGGAACATGGACAGGGGTTCAAGAGACCCAGTACTTC.